This passage covers 11 T cell receptor beta chains from one sample sequenced in a study of breast tumors, draining lymph nodes, adjacent tissues. TCRdb fed the multiplex PCR reads into MiXCR, producing one record per CDR3 protein. Among about 110,000 distinct CDR3 sequences, about 30% were seen once, and the ten largest hold less than 6%. The lymph nodes were axillary draining lymph nodes from breast cancer patients. Source material: axillary lymph node tissue. The receptor source for this set is a female donor with breast cancer. Some clones in this sample may be carry-over from other donors' samples.

A remark on this clonotype: An end of the junction differs from the germline gene, which may be a read error. This chain connects TRBV5-5 to TRBJ2-7, with TRBD1 matching 10 bases. Germline CDR1 reads SGHKS; CDR2 reads YYEKEE (reference sequence). The CDR3 spans 17 residues. The CDR3 DNA reads as TGCGCCAGCAGCTTGGCCTTCGCCGGGACAGGGGCCTACGAGCAGTACTTC. This codes for CASSLAFAGTGAYEQYF.

To note about this clonotype: Its ends do not fully match the called genes, so a read error is possible. The chain carries TRBV20-1 and TRBJ1-2; TRBD1 might be the D (6 bases). This CDR3 is built from 14 residues. CDR1 is DFQATT, CDR2 SNEGSKA, per germline (reference sequence). The CDR3 reads CSASLGGANSGYTF. The CDR3 DNA is TGCAGTGCTAGTTTAGGGGGAGCAAACTCTGGCTACACCTTC.

The table lists this clonotype with many counts. The chain is built from TRBV20-1 and TRBJ2-2; perhaps TRBD1 as D (7 bases). The germline V gene encodes CDR1 DFQATT and CDR2 SNEGSKA (reference sequence). The V end was cut by 2 bases, the J end by 7 bases, with 17 bases between. The CDR3 has 15 amino acids. CDR3 sequence: CSARSGPRGDGELFF. In DNA form, the CDR3 reads TGCAGTGCTAGATCCGGCCCCAGGGGGGACGGGGAGCTGTTTTTT.

On this clonotype itself: This clone may be a read error of a much larger clone one base away. The V call is TRBV5-4, the J call TRBJ2-3, with 8 bases fitting TRBD2. Germline values: CDR1 SGHNT, CDR2 YYREEE (reference sequence). The CDR3 loop spans 15 amino acids. CDR3 coding DNA: TGTGTCAGCAGGGCTAATAGCGGGGCCCCCCGAACGCAGTATTTT. The encoded protein is CVSRANSGAPRTQYF.

The chain uses TRBV6-5 and TRBJ2-2; 7 positions match TRBD1. This CDR3 spans 15 amino acids. J lost 3 bases, V lost 6 bases, and 7 bases had no gene match. Looked up from germline, CDR1 is MNHEY and CDR2 is SVGAGI. The CDR3 nucleotides are TGTGCCAGCAGGGCCCCGGGGACAGACACCGGGGAGCTGTTTTTT. Protein sequence: CASRAPGTDTGELFF.

This clonotype has a count of ten or more. The chain joins TRBV2 to TRBJ2-7, with TRBD1 identical over 12 bases. Germline-derived CDR1 and CDR2 are SNHLY and FYNNEI. With 8 bases clipped from V and 9 bases from J, the junction kept 8 bases outside the gene matches. The CDR3 extends over 13 amino acids. CDR3 nucleotide sequence: TGTGCCAGCGGGACAGGGGGCAAGAGTGGGCAGTACTTC. It translates to CASGTGGKSGQYF.

This clonotype occurred many times. The rearrangement links TRBV5-1 to TRBJ2-4; D might be TRBD2 (5 bases). Looked up from germline, CDR1 is SGHRS and CDR2 is YFSETQ. CDR3 size: 14 residues. Deletions cut 4 bases from V and 6 bases from J, with 14 bases between. This chain's CDR3 is CASSQNRETNIQYF. The DNA of the CDR3 is TGCGCCAGCAGCCAAAACCGGGAAACAAACATTCAGTACTTC.

In this sample, this clonotype turned up many times. The chain links TRBV5-1 to TRBJ1-4; 7 bases agree with TRBD1. The junction had 16 bases not matched to a gene; V was cut back by 3 bases and J by 11 bases. The CDR3 runs to 16 residues. Germline-derived CDR1 and CDR2 are SGHRS and YFSETQ. CDR3 in DNA: TGCGCCAGCAGCTCTGGACAGGAGAGTAAATCGGGGAAACTGTTTTTT. It specifies CASSSGQESKSGKLFF.

This clonotype has a count of ten or more. The V call is TRBV9, the J call TRBJ2-7; D may be TRBD2 (6 bases). Germline V gives CDR1 SGDLS, CDR2 YYNGEE. The CDR3 loop spans 14 amino acids. V shed 4 bases and J shed 3 bases, with 14 bases lying between them. The DNA for the CDR3 is TGTGCCAGCAGCTCGGGGGATAGCGGCTACGAGCAGTACTTC. It yields the protein CASSSGDSGYEQYF.

V and J are TRBV12-3 or TRBV12-4 and TRBJ1-1, with unresolved D. The ends were cut back, 5 bases at V and 9 bases at J, with 10 bases in the middle. The length of the CDR3 is 11 residues. CDR3 amino acids: CASSPGPQAFF. Here the CDR3 DNA reads TGTGCCAGCAGTCCCGGGCCTCAAGCTTTCTTT.

This clonotype was found a few times. Just one base apart from a much larger clone, this may be a read error. This chain links TRBV11-3 with TRBJ2-2, with D possibly matching TRBD2 (5 bases). This CDR3 comprises 14 residues. Germline V lookup: CDR1 SGHNT, CDR2 YENEEA. The CDR3 is CASSLASGIGELVF. The CDR3 DNA follows: TGTGCCAGCAGCTTAGCTTCTGGGATCGGGGAGCTGGTTTTT. The whole variable domain, remainder taken from reference TRBV11-3 and TRBJ2-2, is EAGVVQSPRYKIIEKKQPVAFWCNPISGHNTLYWYLQNLGQGPELLIRYENEEAVDDSQLPKDRFSAERLKGVDSTLKIQPAELGDSAVYLCASSLASGIGELVFGEGSRLTVL.